The 7 T cell receptor beta chains presented below share a single source sample, sequenced in a study of T-cell memory formation after mild COVID-19. TCRdb re-called the 5' RACE reads with MiXCR, one entry per CDR3 protein. The data show some 50,000 distinct CDR3 sequences, 25% to 30% seen once. Sequenced input: PBMCs or a T cell subset sorted from them (not recorded which). These receptor sequences come from a man aged 18 to 35 who had mild COVID-19 (a few samples of this study predate the infection). Cell type and time point are not known.

The chain carries TRBV2 and TRBJ2-2; D might be TRBD1 or TRBD2, each matching 5 bases. CDR1 is SNHLY and CDR2 is FYNNEI in the germline V gene. This CDR3 contains 12 residues. With 6 bases removed from V and 5 bases from J, the gap between germline ends came to 7 bases. CDR3: CASRRGTGELFF. The CDR3 DNA reads TGTGCCAGCAGGAGGGGAACCGGGGAGCTGTTTTTT.

This chain joins TRBV4-3 and TRBJ1-1; D is unclear. Trimming stripped 0 bases from V and 4 bases from J, with 6 bases between. This CDR3 spans 13 amino acids. CDR1 LGHNA and CDR2 YSLEER come from the germline V gene. The CDR3 DNA reads TGCGCCAGCAGCCAAGATTGGGGCACTGAAGCTTTCTTT. Its protein is CASSQDWGTEAFF.

The chain employs TRBV4-2 and TRBJ2-1, with 8 bases aligning to TRBD2. This CDR3 contains 16 residues. Germline V gives CDR1 LGHNA, CDR2 YNFKEQ. V was pared by 0 bases and J by 4 bases, with 5 bases of the junction left unmatched. CDR3 coding DNA: TGTGCCAGCAGCCAAGATTCAGCTAGCGGGTACAATGAGCAGTTCTTC. Its translation is CASSQDSASGYNEQFF.

The chain uses TRBV15 and TRBJ2-2; D not certain. The germline CDR1 and CDR2 sequences are LNHNV and YYDKDF (reference sequence). The CDR3 is 15 residues long. Trimming removed 0 bases at V and 4 bases at J, with 9 bases between. CDR3 DNA: TGTGCCACCAGCAGAGAATTGTTGAGCACCGGGGAGCTGTTTTTT. Residues: CATSRELLSTGELFF.

This chain connects TRBV5-1 to TRBJ2-3; TRBD2 agrees at 11 bases. The germline gives CDR1 SGHRS, CDR2 YFSETQ. The ends lost 4 bases at V and 2 bases at J; junction bases unmatched: 9. The CDR3 consists of 17 residues. The CDR3, as DNA: TGCGCCAGCAGCGCTGGGACTAGCGGACTTAACACAGATACGCAGTATTTT. The encoded protein is CASSAGTSGLNTDTQYF.

The V and J genes are TRBV20-1 and TRBJ2-3, with 8 bases lining up with TRBD1. Looked up from germline, CDR1 is DFQATT and CDR2 is SNEGSKA (reference sequence). Trimming at V came to 7 bases and at J to 5 bases, leaving 5 bases not matched to a gene. The length of the CDR3 is 12 residues. Here the CDR3 reads CSGQGIGDTQYF. As DNA, the CDR3 is TGCAGTGGACAGGGGATTGGAGATACGCAGTATTTT.

The V gene is TRBV28, the J gene TRBJ2-2, with a tentative D call TRBD1 (6 bases). Germline CDR1 and CDR2: MDHEN and SYDVKM. The CDR3 length is 14 residues. Between the trimmed V and J ends, which lost 4 bases and 7 bases, there was a span of 13 bases. This CDR3 reads CASSSVQGIGELFF. In DNA form, the CDR3 reads TGTGCCAGCAGTTCCGTTCAGGGGATCGGGGAGCTGTTTTTT.